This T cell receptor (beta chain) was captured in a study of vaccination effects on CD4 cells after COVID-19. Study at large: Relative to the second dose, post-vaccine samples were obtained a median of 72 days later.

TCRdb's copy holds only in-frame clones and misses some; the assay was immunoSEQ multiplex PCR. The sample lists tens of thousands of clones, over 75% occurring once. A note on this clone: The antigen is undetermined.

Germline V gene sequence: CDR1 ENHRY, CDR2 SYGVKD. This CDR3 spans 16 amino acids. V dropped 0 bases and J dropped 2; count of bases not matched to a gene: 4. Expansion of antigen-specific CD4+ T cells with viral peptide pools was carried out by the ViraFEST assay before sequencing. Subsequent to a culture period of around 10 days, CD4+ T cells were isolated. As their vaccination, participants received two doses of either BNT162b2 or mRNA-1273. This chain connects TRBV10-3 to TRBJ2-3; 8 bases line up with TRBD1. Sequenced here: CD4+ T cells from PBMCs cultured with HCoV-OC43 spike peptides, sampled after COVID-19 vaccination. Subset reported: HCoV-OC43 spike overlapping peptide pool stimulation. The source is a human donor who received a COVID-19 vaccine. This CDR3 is CAISESTGEFTDTQYF. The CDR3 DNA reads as TGTGCCATCAGTGAGTCGACAGGGGAGTTCACAGATACGCAGTATTTT.